Ten or more counts support the clone carrying this TCR beta chain. Specified time point: patch test 1, 2 weeks after DPC sensitization. Sample treatment: therapeutic diphenylcyclopropenone sensitization with weekly scalp DPC. The data were obtained in a study of human T cells and chemical hapten exposure. TCRdb re-called the RACE reads with MiXCR, one entry per CDR3 protein. This table holds some 110,000 distinct CDR3 sequences, roughly 12% found once. This CDR3 is built from 13 residues. Germline V gene data show CDR1 as ENHRY and CDR2 as SYGVKD. Trimming cost V 7 bases and J 3 bases, with 10 bases left between them.

This TCR was recovered from a woman aged 45-59 years with alopecia areata. Some clones in this sample may be carry-over from other donors' samples. Sequenced here: whole blood, sampled in connection with sensitization to the hapten diphenylcyclopropenone (DPC). The V gene is TRBV10-3, the J gene TRBJ1-5; the D gene is possibly TRBD1 (5 bases). CDR3 DNA sequence: TGTGCCATCACTTCGACAGCCAATCAGCCCCAGCATTTT. This codes for CAITSTANQPQHF.